Listed here are 18 T cell receptor beta chains from one sample, sequenced in a study of CD8+ T cells in alopecia areata. In each case, RNA was isolated and then reverse transcribed into cDNA as the sequencing template. The method was immunoSEQ multiplex PCR; TCRdb's version includes in-frame clones alone and lacks a portion of them. The table includes fewer than 150,000 clones, 58% detected once. This sample's treatment: oral pan-JAK inhibitor, 5-10 mg twice daily. The sequenced sample was CD8+ T cells sorted from blood, obtained at week 4, from a patient treated with tofacitinib. The source is a human donor with alopecia areata.

The V gene is TRBV5-4, the J gene TRBJ1-1, with no clear D. Germline CDR1 is SGHNT and CDR2 is YYREEE (reference sequence). Trimming removed 3 bases from V and 4 bases from J, with 7 bases in between. CDR3 size: 12 residues. CDR3 amino acids: CASSSGGTEAFF. The CDR3 bases are TGTGCCAGCAGCTCAGGAGGCACTGAAGCTTTCTTT.

This clone was seen more than once but under ten times. The CDR3 is CSVEHGLPYEQYF. The CDR3 nucleotides are TGCAGCGTTGAACACGGTCTTCCCTACGAGCAGTACTTC. The chain has TRBV29-1 and TRBJ2-7; D remains unclear. CDR3 length equals 13 residues. CDR1 and CDR2 from the germline V gene are SQVTM and ANQGSEA. Trimming pared 2 bases from V and 2 bases from J, leaving 10 bases between.

The gene calls are TRBV30 and TRBJ2-6, with D perhaps TRBD2 (6 bases). This CDR3 comprises 13 residues. The germline gives CDR1 GTSNPN, CDR2 SVGIG (reference sequence). Trimming shortened V by 3 bases and J by 3 bases, and 6 bases separated the two germline ends. Here the CDR3 reads CAWRGLGANVLTF. CDR3 sequence (DNA): TGTGCCTGGAGGGGACTTGGGGCCAACGTCCTGACTTTC. The full variable domain, with the rest looked up from reference TRBV30 and TRBJ2-6, is SQTIHQWPATLVQPVGSPLSLECTVEGTSNPNLYWYRQAAGRGLQLLFYSVGIGQISSEVPQNLSASRPQDRQFILSSKKLLLSDSGFYLCAWRGLGANVLTFGAGSRLTVL.

J is TRBJ2-1 and V is TRBV30; unclear D gene. The CDR3 length is 13 residues. Germline lookup yields CDR1 GTSNPN and CDR2 SVGIG (reference sequence). Trimming stripped 3 bases from V and 0 bases from J, with 6 bases between. The CDR3 bases are TGTGCCTGGAGCGATAGCTCCTACAATGAGCAGTTCTTC. Amino acids: CAWSDSSYNEQFF.

This chain links TRBV25-1 with TRBJ1-5; 9 bases match TRBD1. Germline values: CDR1 MGHDK, CDR2 SYGVNS. The V and J ends lost 4 bases and 7 bases, in that order; junction bases with no gene match: 5. CDR3 length: 14 amino acids. This CDR3 is CASSAGTGTQPQHF. Written as DNA, the CDR3 is TGTGCCAGCAGTGCTGGGACAGGGACGCAGCCCCAGCATTTT.

In its sample, this clone was seen a few times. The gene calls are TRBV7-9 and TRBJ1-5; D call uncertain. Trimming removed 1 base at V and 2 bases at J, with 6 bases between. The CDR3 extends over 14 amino acids. The germline CDR1 and CDR2 sequences are SEHNR and FQNEAQ (reference sequence). The CDR3 loop is CASSLGYGNQPQHF. As DNA, the CDR3 is TGTGCCAGCAGCTTAGGGTACGGCAATCAGCCCCAGCATTTT.

This chain joins TRBV5-6 and TRBJ2-7; TRBD1 agrees at 7 bases. The CDR3 runs 11 residues. The V and J ends lost 0 bases and 9 bases, in that order; junction bases with no gene match: 0. CDR1 and CDR2 (germline): SGHDT, YYEEEE. CDR3 loop: CASSLGQGQYF. The CDR3 DNA follows: TGTGCCAGCAGCTTGGGACAGGGGCAGTACTTC.

The chain has TRBV10-3 and TRBJ1-1; the D gene is possibly TRBD1 (6 bases). This CDR3 comprises 13 residues. Per germline, CDR1 ENHRY and CDR2 SYGVKD. Trimming shortened V by 4 bases and J by 1 base, and 7 bases separated the two germline ends. The CDR3 DNA follows: TGTGCCATCAGTGTGGGACAGAACACTGAAGCTTTCTTT. It yields the protein CAISVGQNTEAFF.

The rearrangement joins TRBV29-1 to TRBJ2-7; D is possibly TRBD2 (6 bases). Germline loops: CDR1 SQVTM, CDR2 ANQGSEA. Trimming stripped 4 bases from V and 0 bases from J, with 10 bases between. CDR3 length equals 13 residues. In nucleotides, the CDR3 is TGCAGCGTTGGTAGCGGAGGCTCCTACGAGCAGTACTTC. It translates to CSVGSGGSYEQYF.

The chain is built from TRBV29-1 and TRBJ1-2; 7 positions agree with TRBD1. V shed 5 bases, J shed 5 bases, and the junction held 2 bases outside the gene matches. From germline, CDR1 is SQVTM and CDR2 ANQGSEA. This CDR3 region has 11 residues. This CDR3 is CSVWGQYGYTF. In DNA form, the CDR3 reads TGCAGCGTTTGGGGACAGTATGGCTACACCTTC.

The genes are TRBV7-9 and TRBJ1-1; D call uncertain. Germline V gene data show CDR1 as SEHNR and CDR2 as FQNEAQ (reference sequence). This CDR3 comprises 12 residues. Trimming took 3 bases from V and 7 from J, leaving 9 bases between them. The CDR3 DNA sequence: TGTGCCAGCAGCTTGGTAGAGGATGAAGCTTTCTTT. The encoded protein is CASSLVEDEAFF.

The chain is built from TRBV4-1 and TRBJ2-7; D may correspond to TRBD1 or TRBD2 (5 bases each). Germline CDR1 reads MGHRA; CDR2 reads YSYEKL. The CDR3 is made up of 14 amino acids. V was cut by 3 bases and J by 0 bases, with 9 bases left in between. The CDR3, as DNA: TGCGCCAGCAGCCATGGGACGGACTCCTACGAGCAGTACTTC. Its translation is CASSHGTDSYEQYF.

The CDR3 loop is CASSLPGQGGLEQFF. In DNA form, the CDR3 reads TGCGCCAGCAGCTTGCCGGGACAGGGTGGACTTGAGCAGTTCTTC. This chain joins TRBV5-1 and TRBJ2-1; 9 bases are shared with TRBD1. Germline V CDR1 and CDR2: SGHRS, YFSETQ. Germline trimming cut 1 base from V and 9 bases from J; bases unmatched to any gene: 8. The CDR3 loop spans 15 amino acids.

The chain couples TRBV7-8 to TRBJ1-2; no definite D call. The CDR3 spans 13 residues. Trimming removed 3 bases from V and 1 base from J, with 6 bases in between. Looked up from germline, CDR1 is SGHVS and CDR2 is FQNEAQ. The CDR3 sequence is CASSFPDNYGYTF. CDR3 nucleotide sequence: TGTGCCAGCAGCTTCCCCGATAACTATGGCTACACCTTC.

The V call is TRBV14, the J call TRBJ1-2; 7 nucleotides agree with TRBD1. J gave up 8 bases and V 4 bases, and 10 bases lay outside the gene matches. CDR3 length: 14 residues. Germline V lookup: CDR1 SGHDN, CDR2 FVKESK. The CDR3 DNA reads as TGTGCCAGCAGCCCACAGACAGGGTTAGAAGGCTACACCTTC. Translation gives CASSPQTGLEGYTF.

This clone has only a few counts. The gene calls are TRBV15 and TRBJ1-2; a possible D gene is TRBD1 (6 bases). Trimming took 6 bases from V and 4 from J, leaving 15 bases between them. The CDR3 is made up of 14 amino acids. Germline values: CDR1 LNHNV, CDR2 YYDKDF (reference sequence). This chain's CDR3 is CATRLAGDPYGYTF. CDR3 nucleotide sequence: TGTGCCACCAGACTGGCAGGGGACCCCTATGGCTACACCTTC.

The chain recombines TRBV29-1 with TRBJ2-1; D remains unclear. The germline V gene encodes CDR1 SQVTM and CDR2 ANQGSEA. This CDR3 is 10 amino acids long. The germline V and J ends were trimmed by 7 bases and 7 bases, with 8 bases remaining between them. The CDR3 coding sequence is TGCAGCGCGGAGAGGAATGAGCAGTTCTTC. Protein: CSAERNEQFF.

The V gene is TRBV7-6, the J gene TRBJ2-6; no reliable D call. The CDR3 runs to 15 residues. Looked up from germline, CDR1 is SGHVS and CDR2 is FNYEAQ. V was pared by 2 bases and J by 2 bases, with 7 bases between. The CDR3 DNA sequence: TGTGCCAGCAGCTTATCATTCCCTGGGGCCAACGTCCTGACTTTC. Its translation: CASSLSFPGANVLTF.